One sample yielded the 15 T cell receptor beta chains listed below, sequenced in a study of blood T cell repertoires in COVID-19. Sequencing was performed with immunoSEQ multiplex PCR; in TCRdb, only in-frame clones are kept and a portion is missing. The sample yields tens of thousands of clones, roughly nine tenths seen once. Input material: peripheral blood. The receptors stem from a human donor with active COVID-19. The donor label of this sample is uncertain.

The V and J genes are TRBV19 and TRBJ2-2; D unresolved. Per the germline V gene, CDR1 is LNHDA and CDR2 is SQIVND (reference sequence). Trimming took off 3 bases at V and 1 base at J, with 6 bases between the two ends. The CDR3 has 14 amino acids. The CDR3 bases are TGTGCCAGTAGTATTTCGAGGAACACCGGGGAGCTGTTTTTT. Protein sequence: CASSISRNTGELFF. Using reference TRBV19 and TRBJ2-2 for the parts outside the CDR3, the full variable domain is DGGITQSPKYLFRKEGQNVTLSCEQNLNHDAMYWYRQDPGQGLRLIYYSQIVNDFQKGDIAEGYSVSREKKESFPLTVTSAQKNPTAFYLCASSISRNTGELFFGEGSRLTVL.

V is TRBV5-4 and J is TRBJ1-2; the match to TRBD1 covers 10 bases. Germline V CDR1 and CDR2: SGHNT, YYREEE (reference sequence). The CDR3 is 15 amino acids. V lost 4 bases, J lost 4 bases, and 7 bases stayed unmatched. The CDR3 DNA reads as TGTGCCAGCAGCCGCGGGACAGGGGAGGGCTATGGCTACACCTTC. This translates into CASSRGTGEGYGYTF.

The table lists this clone with a count of one. The CDR3 DNA follows: TGTGCCAGCTCACCACCGAAGATAGCGGGGGGTTTAACCGGGGAGCTGTTTTTT. It yields the protein CASSPPKIAGGLTGELFF. V gene TRBV18 combines with J gene TRBJ2-2; 10 bases are shared with TRBD2. The germline CDR1 and CDR2 sequences are KGHSH and LQKENI. The CDR3 spans 18 residues. After removal of 0 bases from V and 5 bases from J, the junction contained 9 bases not matched to a gene.

The V gene is TRBV2, the J gene TRBJ1-1; no reliable D call. The V gene's germline CDR1 is SNHLY and CDR2 FYNNEI. The CDR3 length is 13 residues. The V end lost 7 bases, the J end lost 0 bases, and 9 bases lay between the germline ends. As DNA, the CDR3 is TGTGCCAGCAAAATGGAGGTGAACACTGAAGCTTTCTTT. This sequence encodes CASKMEVNTEAFF.

The gene calls are TRBV18 and TRBJ2-3; TRBD1 matches 7 bases. Germline-derived CDR1 and CDR2 are KGHSH and LQKENI. The V and J ends lost 2 bases and 3 bases, in that order; junction bases with no gene match: 5. This CDR3 region has 15 residues. In nucleotides, the CDR3 is TGTGCCAGCTCACCAGCACAGGGGAAGACAGATACGCAGTATTTT. It codes for CASSPAQGKTDTQYF.

This chain uses TRBV7-3 with TRBJ2-1; a weak D match, TRBD2 (6 bases). The V end lost 7 bases, the J end lost 6 bases, and 22 bases lay between the germline ends. The germline CDR1 and CDR2 sequences are SGHTA and FQGTGA. This CDR3 has 16 residues. CDR3 in amino acids: CASTGVGTDRFNEQFF. CDR3 DNA: TGTGCCAGCACGGGGGTCGGGACGGATAGGTTCAATGAGCAGTTCTTC.

This chain uses TRBV11-2 with TRBJ2-1; TRBD2 matches 13 bases. The length of the CDR3 is 14 residues. Germline CDR1 SGHAT, CDR2 FQNNGV. With 4 bases clipped from V and 8 bases from J, the junction kept 2 bases outside the gene matches. The CDR3 spells CASSWTSGGDEQFF. CDR3 sequence (DNA): TGTGCCAGCAGCTGGACTAGCGGGGGCGATGAGCAGTTCTTC.

About this clone itself: The CDR3 does not end in the conserved phenylalanine or tryptophan, so this is likely a read error. The DNA is left out, because the CDR3 cannot be placed on it with certainty; the CDR3 is given as TCRdb lists it. The rearrangement joins TRBV7-9 to TRBJ2-3; the DNA was not used to check the table's D call, TRBD1. The CDR3 is 12 residues long, counting both termini. From germline, CDR1 is SEHNR and CDR2 FQNEAQ (reference sequence). The CDR3 here is CASSLDWTASNL.

The chain uses TRBV6-2 or TRBV6-3 and TRBJ1-2; 7 positions match TRBD1. The CDR3 covers 16 residues. The V and J ends lost 2 bases and 2 bases, in that order; junction bases with no gene match: 8. Germline assignment: CDR1 MNHEY and CDR2 SVGEGT. The CDR3 reads CASSYRPGQPNYGYTF. CDR3 coding DNA: TGTGCCAGCAGTTACCGCCCGGGACAGCCGAACTATGGCTACACCTTC.

V gene TRBV27 combines with J gene TRBJ2-1, with 12 bases fitting TRBD2. The CDR3 has 16 amino acids. Germline values: CDR1 MNHEY, CDR2 SMNVEV (reference sequence). Losses at the gene ends were 5 bases for V and 8 bases for J; bases not matched to a gene: 10. In DNA form, the CDR3 reads TGTGCCAGCAGTCCCCAGGGGGGACTAGCGGGCCATGAGCAGTTCTTC. This encodes CASSPQGGLAGHEQFF.

J is TRBJ2-1 and V is TRBV5-1; D is ambiguous. This CDR3 spans 15 amino acids. From germline, CDR1 is SGHRS and CDR2 YFSETQ. Trimming took 2 bases from V and 2 from J, leaving 11 bases between them. The CDR3 DNA reads as TGCGCCAGCAGCTTCCCGGTTGACACCTACAATGAGCAGTTCTTC. Translated, it gives CASSFPVDTYNEQFF.

The gene calls are TRBV7-2 and TRBJ2-7; a weak D match, TRBD2 (5 bases). This CDR3 has 14 amino acids. Germline V gene lookup returns CDR1 SGHTA and CDR2 FQGNSA. Trimming shortened V by 1 base and J by 3 bases, and 10 bases separated the two germline ends. CDR3 amino acids: CASSLELGYYEQYF. The CDR3 bases are TGTGCCAGCAGCTTAGAACTAGGTTACTACGAGCAGTACTTC.

This sequence joins TRBV28 and TRBJ1-2, with D maybe TRBD1 (6 bases). In germline, CDR1 is MDHEN, CDR2 SYDVKM. Trimming shortened V by 5 bases and J by 7 bases, and 11 bases separated the two germline ends. The length of the CDR3 is 12 residues. CDR3 nucleotides: TGTGCCAGCAGTGGCACAGGGTTTGGCTACACCTTC. Protein product: CASSGTGFGYTF.

The chain uses TRBV10-3 and TRBJ2-5, with 8 bases that match TRBD2. The germline V gene encodes CDR1 ENHRY and CDR2 SYGVKD. Trimming at V came to 6 bases and at J to 5 bases, leaving 11 bases not matched to a gene. The CDR3 is 15 residues long. In DNA form, the CDR3 reads TGTGCCATCAGCCGCCGGGGGGGCCCGGAGGAGACCCAGTACTTC. It specifies CAISRRGGPEETQYF.

The chain joins TRBV9 to TRBJ2-3, with D possibly TRBD1 on 7 matching bases. The CDR3 extends over 17 amino acids. Between the trimmed V and J ends, which lost 0 bases and 2 bases, there was a span of 16 bases. CDR1 and CDR2 (germline): SGDLS, YYNGEE. The CDR3 DNA is TGTGCCAGCAGCGTAGGACAGGGACTCGACCTCACAGATACGCAGTATTTT. It encodes CASSVGQGLDLTDTQYF. Complete variable domain (other parts from reference TRBV9 and TRBJ2-3): DSGVTQTPKHLITATGQRVTLRCSPRSGDLSVYWYQQSLDQGLQFLIQYYNGEERAKGNILERFSAQQFPDLHSELNLSSLELGDSALYFCASSVGQGLDLTDTQYFGPGTRLTVL.